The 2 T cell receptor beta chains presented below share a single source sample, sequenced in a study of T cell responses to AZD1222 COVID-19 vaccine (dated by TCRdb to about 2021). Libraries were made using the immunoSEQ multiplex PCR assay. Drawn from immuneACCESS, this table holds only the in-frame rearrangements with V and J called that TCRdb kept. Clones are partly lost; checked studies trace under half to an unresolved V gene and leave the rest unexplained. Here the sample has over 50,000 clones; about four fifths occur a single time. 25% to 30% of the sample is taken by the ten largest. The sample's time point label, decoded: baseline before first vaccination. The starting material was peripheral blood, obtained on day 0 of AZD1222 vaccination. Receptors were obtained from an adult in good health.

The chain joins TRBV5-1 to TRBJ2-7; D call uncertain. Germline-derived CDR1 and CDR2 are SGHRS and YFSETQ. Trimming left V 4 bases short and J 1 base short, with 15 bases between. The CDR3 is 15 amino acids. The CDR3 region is CASSPRTGQSYEQYF. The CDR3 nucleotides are TGCGCCAGCAGCCCAAGGACGGGCCAGTCCTACGAGCAGTACTTC.

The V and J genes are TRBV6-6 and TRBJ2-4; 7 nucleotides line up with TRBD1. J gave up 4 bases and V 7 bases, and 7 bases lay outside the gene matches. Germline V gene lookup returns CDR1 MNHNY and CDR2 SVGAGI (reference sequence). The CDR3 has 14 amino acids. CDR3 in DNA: TGTGCCAGCATCGGGGACAGCCGAAAAAACATTCAGTACTTC. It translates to CASIGDSRKNIQYF.